The 4 T cell receptor beta chains given below trace back to one sample, sequenced in a study of T cell responses to AZD1222 COVID-19 vaccine. Clones were read by immunoSEQ multiplex PCR, and TCRdb kept only the in-frame ones, dropping some. Here the sample spans 140,000 to 150,000 clones, 92% being singletons. The material was peripheral blood, obtained on day 0 of AZD1222 vaccination. These receptors originate from an adult in good health.

The chain is built from TRBV5-1 and TRBJ2-2; D remains unclear. This CDR3 region has 14 residues. The germline V gene has CDR1 SGHRS and CDR2 YFSETQ. Trimming cost V 0 bases and J 3 bases, with 6 bases left between them. The CDR3 sequence is CASSLVRHTGELFF. CDR3 bases: TGCGCCAGCAGCTTGGTCAGGCACACCGGGGAGCTGTTTTTT.

The V gene is TRBV6-1, the J gene TRBJ2-1; perhaps TRBD1 as D (5 bases). Germline V gene sequence: CDR1 MNHNS, CDR2 SASEGT. This CDR3 has 16 residues. Between the trimmed V and J ends, which lost 4 bases and 3 bases, there was a span of 16 bases. CDR3 sequence: CASSVWGPRGYNEQFF. The CDR3 nucleotides are TGTGCCAGCAGTGTTTGGGGCCCGAGAGGCTACAATGAGCAGTTCTTC.

The V gene is TRBV19, the J gene TRBJ2-7; 8 nucleotides agree with TRBD2. The trim removed 1 base at V and 0 bases at J, leaving 5 bases unmatched. The CDR3 is 16 residues long. CDR1 is LNHDA and CDR2 is SQIVND in the germline V gene (reference sequence). The CDR3 loop is CASSIGPGRDSYEQYF. The CDR3 bases are TGTGCCAGTAGTATAGGTCCCGGGAGGGACTCCTACGAGCAGTACTTC.

The genes are TRBV2 and TRBJ2-2; D may be TRBD1 (6 bases). The CDR3 length is 14 residues. The germline V and J ends were trimmed by 2 bases and 5 bases, with 9 bases remaining between them. Germline V CDR1 and CDR2: SNHLY, FYNNEI. Written as DNA, the CDR3 is TGTGCCAGCAGTGAACAGGGGAGAACCGGGGAGCTGTTTTTT. This gives the protein CASSEQGRTGELFF.